This TCR beta chain came from a study of blood T cell repertoires in COVID-19. Study in general: From the United States, Italy and Spain came samples of acute and convalescent COVID-19. PBMCs, B-cell-depleted T cells, or T cells provided the cDNA or gDNA that made up the material.

Per the germline V gene, CDR1 is MNHNY and CDR2 is SVGAGI (reference sequence). The V end was cut by 5 bases, the J end by 5 bases, with 22 bases between. The CDR3 consists of 17 residues. Authors' analysis steps: Estimation of nucleated cell counts relied on the amplification of reference gene primers. The data were produced by immunoSEQ multiplex PCR, yet TCRdb's version contains in-frame clones alone and is incomplete. The D gene and trimming were derived from the DNA, and the V and J assignments and clone size from that table. The data contain 130,000 to 150,000 clones, around 85% of them seen just once; the ten biggest clones take up approximately 2.7%.

The chain is built from TRBV6-6 and TRBJ1-5, with D uncertain. The receptor was isolated from a middle-aged woman with active or convalescent COVID-19. The sequenced sample was peripheral blood. The CDR3 DNA sequence: TGTGCCAGCAGTCGTCTTAGGAAAGCCGGGCGGGATCAGCCCCAGCATTTT. The encoded protein is CASSRLRKAGRDQPQHF.